This TCR beta chain is drawn from a study of CD8 T cells in Susac syndrome. Reverse transcription of about 0.5 to 1 ug RNA was carried out with random hexamers. TCRdb re-derived calls from the immunoSEQ multiplex PCR reads in MiXCR, one entry per CDR3 protein. The data hold 250,000 to 300,000 distinct CDR3 sequences, with almost 85% observed a single time. TCR beta sequencing covered blood CD8+ and CD4+ T cells. The germline V gene encodes CDR1 SGHNT and CDR2 YYREEE (reference sequence). Trimming took off 0 bases at V and 6 bases at J, with 4 bases between the two ends. This CDR3 has 12 residues. The chain employs TRBV5-4 and TRBJ2-1, with D unresolved. Sequenced: CD8+ T cells from PBMCs. The receptor comes from a human donor with multiple sclerosis. CDR3 protein: CASSLVPNEQFF. The CDR3 DNA reads TGTGCCAGCAGCTTGGTTCCCAATGAGCAGTTCTTC.